This T cell receptor (beta chain) comes out of a study of T cell changes during pregnancy in multiple sclerosis. Germline CDR1 SEHNR, CDR2 FQNEAQ (reference sequence). The CDR3 loop spans 15 amino acids. V lost 4 bases and J lost 3; bases outside the gene matches: 7. Here immunoSEQ multiplex PCR was the method, and the copy in TCRdb shows in-frame clones only, minus some. The table has about 44,000 clones, 95% to 97% seen once; the top ten hold about 0.89%. The TCR sequence derives from a female donor with multiple sclerosis, enrolled in a pregnancy study. The sample was peripheral blood, taken in the second trimester of pregnancy. The rearrangement joins TRBV7-9 to TRBJ1-2, with 8 bases identical to TRBD1. The CDR3 sequence: CASSSLRGQHYGYTF. CDR3 in DNA: TGTGCCAGCAGCTCCCTCAGGGGGCAACACTATGGCTACACCTTC.